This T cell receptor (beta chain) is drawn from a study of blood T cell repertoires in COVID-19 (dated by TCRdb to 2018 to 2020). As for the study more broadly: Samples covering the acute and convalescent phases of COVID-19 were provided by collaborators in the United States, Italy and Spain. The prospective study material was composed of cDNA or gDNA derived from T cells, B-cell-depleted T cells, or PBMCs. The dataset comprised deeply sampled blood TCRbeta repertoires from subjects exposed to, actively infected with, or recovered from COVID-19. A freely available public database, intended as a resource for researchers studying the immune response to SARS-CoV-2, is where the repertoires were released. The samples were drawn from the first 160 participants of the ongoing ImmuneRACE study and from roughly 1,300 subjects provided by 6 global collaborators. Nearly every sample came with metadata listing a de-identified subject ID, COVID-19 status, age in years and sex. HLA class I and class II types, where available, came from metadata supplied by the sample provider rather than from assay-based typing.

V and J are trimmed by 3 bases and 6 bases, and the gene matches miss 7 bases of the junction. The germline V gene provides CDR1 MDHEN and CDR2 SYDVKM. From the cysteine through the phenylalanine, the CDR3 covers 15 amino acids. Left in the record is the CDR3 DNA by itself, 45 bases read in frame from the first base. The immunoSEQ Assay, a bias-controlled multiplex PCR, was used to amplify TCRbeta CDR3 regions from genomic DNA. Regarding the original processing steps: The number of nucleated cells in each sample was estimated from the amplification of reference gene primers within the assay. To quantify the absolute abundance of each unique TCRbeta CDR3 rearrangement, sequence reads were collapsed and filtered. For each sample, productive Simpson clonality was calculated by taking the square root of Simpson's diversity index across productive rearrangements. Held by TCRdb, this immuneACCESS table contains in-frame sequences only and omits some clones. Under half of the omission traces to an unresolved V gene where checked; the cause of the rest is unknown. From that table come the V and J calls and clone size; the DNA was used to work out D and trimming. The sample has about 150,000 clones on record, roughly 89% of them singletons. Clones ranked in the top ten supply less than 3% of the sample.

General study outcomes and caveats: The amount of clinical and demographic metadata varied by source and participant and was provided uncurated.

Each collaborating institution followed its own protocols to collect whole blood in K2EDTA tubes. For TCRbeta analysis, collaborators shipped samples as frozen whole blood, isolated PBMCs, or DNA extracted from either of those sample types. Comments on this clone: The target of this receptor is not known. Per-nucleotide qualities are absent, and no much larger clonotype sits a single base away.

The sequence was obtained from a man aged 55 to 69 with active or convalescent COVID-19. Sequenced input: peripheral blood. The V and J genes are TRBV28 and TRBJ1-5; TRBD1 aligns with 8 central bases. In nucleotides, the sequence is TGTGCCAGCAGTTTTGTGGGACAGGTATTTCAGCCCCAGCATTTT. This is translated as CASSFVGQVFQPQHF.